The rows below give T cell receptor beta chains drawn from one sample of a study of identical twins. Each CDR3 protein gets one entry after TCRdb re-called the 5' RACE reads with MiXCR. Among some 600,000 distinct CDR3 sequences listed, about 7.1% were seen once. The data also belong to a second study, concerning yellow fever vaccine responses in identical twins.

The specimen was PBMCs. Receptors originate from a woman in her late teens or twenties in good health. Both conserved end residues are part of each CDR3. The order of the fields is clone size, V gene, J gene, D gene, CDR3 DNA, CDR3 protein. D genes are given only for firm matches. Clone size appears in some rows only: once, few, many, or a class for an expanded clone.

.	TRBV20-1	TRBJ1-1	TRBD1	TGCAGTGCTAGAGATAGTCCAACTAGGGGGCGAGGAGCTTTCTTT	CSARDSPTRGRGAFF
.	TRBV5-1	TRBJ2-2	TRBD1	TGCGCCAGCAGCCCCCCGGTGACAGGGACGGTCGGGGAGCTGTTTTTT	CASSPPVTGTVGELFF
many	TRBV5-1	TRBJ1-1	.	TGCGCCAGCATGTATTCCATGGACACTGAAGCTTTCTTT	CASMYSMDTEAFF
few	TRBV18	TRBJ1-2	.	TGTGCCAGCTCACCACCGGCAGGAACCATCTATGGCTACACCTTC	CASSPPAGTIYGYTF
.	TRBV7-8	TRBJ2-1	.	TGTGCCAGCAGCTTAGCGCCAAGCACGAATGAGCAGTTCTTC	CASSLAPSTNEQFF
.	TRBV28	TRBJ2-5	TRBD1	TGTGCCAGCAGCCTAAGGGGGCGCAGCCAAGAGACCCAGTACTTC	CASSLRGRSQETQYF
few	TRBV20-1	TRBJ2-7	TRBD2	TGCAGTGCTAGAGCATCCGGGACTAGGTACGAGCAGTACTTC	CSARASGTRYEQYF
.	TRBV6-1	TRBJ2-1	TRBD2	TGTGCCAGCAGCCTAGCGGGAGCCTCCGGGGGTGAGCAGTTCTTC	CASSLAGASGGEQFF
few	TRBV20-1	TRBJ2-2	.	TGCAGTGCTAGGACTGGCGCGAACACCGGGGAGCTGTTTTTT	CSARTGANTGELFF
few	TRBV27	TRBJ1-1	.	TGTGCCAGCAGTCAAAACAGGATGACTGAAGCTTTCTTT	CASSQNRMTEAFF
.	TRBV6-2/TRBV6-3	TRBJ2-5	.	TGTGCCAGCAGTTACACTAGACCCATGTGGGAGACCCAGTACTTC	CASSYTRPMWETQYF
many	TRBV3-1	TRBJ2-2	.	TGTGCCAGCAGCCAAGATGGGACGAGACTTATCACCGGGGAGCTGTTTTTT	CASSQDGTRLITGELFF
many	TRBV20-1	TRBJ1-1	.	TGCAGTGCTAGAGGGACCGGGGGCGGCACTGAAGCTTTCTTT	CSARGTGGGTEAFF
.	TRBV7-9	TRBJ2-1	TRBD1	TGTGCCAGCAGCCTCACAGGGGACGTCAGAAATGAGCAGTTCTTC	CASSLTGDVRNEQFF
.	TRBV11-2	TRBJ2-7	TRBD2	TGTGCCAGCAGCTCTCGACTAGCGGGAGGGCCGTTGGACTCCTACGAGCAGTACTTC	CASSSRLAGGPLDSYEQYF
few	TRBV12-3/TRBV12-4	TRBJ1-5	.	TGTGCCAGCAGTCAAACGGGGGCTGGCAATCAGCCCCAGCATTTT	CASSQTGAGNQPQHF